A selection of T cell receptor beta chains follows, all from one sample in a study of cytomegalovirus exposure and HLA in healthy donors. Some clones are missing from TCRdb's copy, which holds only in-frame ones; the method was immunoSEQ multiplex PCR. This table holds over 90,000 clones, 60% to 70% found once. Input material: PBMCs. All receptors come from a woman between 50 and 59 years old in good health and CMV-seronegative. CDR3s leave out the opening cysteine and the closing phenylalanine or tryptophan. Fields, in order: J gene, V gene, CDR3 protein.

J gene: TRBJ2-7
V gene: TRBV4-1
CDR3 protein: ASSQDSLYEQY

J gene: TRBJ2-6
V gene: TRBV7-2
CDR3 protein: ASRDGGTGANVLT

J gene: TRBJ1-1
V gene: TRBV7-9
CDR3 protein: ASGEANTEAF

J gene: TRBJ2-7
V gene: TRBV12-2
CDR3 protein: ASRLVDRGNRQY

J gene: TRBJ2-7
V gene: TRBV19
CDR3 protein: ASSIGIAGVGEQY

J gene: TRBJ2-1
V gene: TRBV5-1
CDR3 protein: ASSLAGVGYNEQF

J gene: TRBJ2-3
V gene: TRBV19
CDR3 protein: ASRPPKGSETTDTQY

J gene: TRBJ2-7
V gene: TRBV29-1
CDR3 protein: SVRTGTGSYEQY

J gene: TRBJ2-1
V gene: TRBV29-1
CDR3 protein: SVGVSGRGEQF

J gene: TRBJ2-7
V gene: TRBV27
CDR3 protein: ASSSTSSGEQY

J gene: TRBJ1-1
V gene: TRBV7-6
CDR3 protein: ASSLARGMNTEAF

J gene: TRBJ2-1
V gene: TRBV5-6
CDR3 protein: ASSLRRAPNNEQF

J gene: TRBJ2-5
V gene: TRBV10-3
CDR3 protein: AIMGLAGKPRGETQY

J gene: TRBJ2-7
V gene: TRBV5-7
CDR3 protein: ASSPSGTAQSYEQY

J gene: TRBJ1-1
V gene: TRBV5-1
CDR3 protein: ASSDPGGGTEAF

J gene: TRBJ2-5
V gene: TRBV2
CDR3 protein: ASSVGQRGETQY

J gene: TRBJ2-6
V gene: TRBV2
CDR3 protein: ASSQGSGANVLT

J gene: TRBJ1-5
V gene: TRBV19
CDR3 protein: ASSLNNQPQH

J gene: TRBJ2-5
V gene: TRBV25-1
CDR3 protein: ASSEYRGEETQY

J gene: TRBJ2-3
V gene: TRBV6-1
CDR3 protein: ASILAGGDTQY